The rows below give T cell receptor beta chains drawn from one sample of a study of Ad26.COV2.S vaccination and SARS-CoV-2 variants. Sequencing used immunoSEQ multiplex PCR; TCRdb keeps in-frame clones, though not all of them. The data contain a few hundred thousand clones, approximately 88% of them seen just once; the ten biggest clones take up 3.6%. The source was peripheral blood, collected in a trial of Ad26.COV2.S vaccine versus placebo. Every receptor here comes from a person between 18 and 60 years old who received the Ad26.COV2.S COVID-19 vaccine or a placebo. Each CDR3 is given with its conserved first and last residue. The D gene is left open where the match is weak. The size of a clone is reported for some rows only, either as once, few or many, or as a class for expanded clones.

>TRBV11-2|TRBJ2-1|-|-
TGTGCCAGCAGCAATATAGCTGGGGTCTACAATGAGCAGTTCTTC
CASSNIAGVYNEQFF
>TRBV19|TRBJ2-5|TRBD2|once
TGTGCCAGTAGTCGACGACTAGCGGGGGGACAAGAGACCCAGTACTTC
CASSRRLAGGQETQYF
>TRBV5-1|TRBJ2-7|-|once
TGCGCCAGCAGCGGCTCCTACGAGCAGTACTTC
CASSGSYEQYF
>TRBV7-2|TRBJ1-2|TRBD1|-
TGTGCCAGCAGCCCCACCCAGACAGGGTTTGGCTACACCTTC
CASSPTQTGFGYTF
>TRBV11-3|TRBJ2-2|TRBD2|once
TGTGCCAGCAGTTCGAGCGGGGCGAACACCGGGGAGCTGTTTTTT
CASSSSGANTGELFF
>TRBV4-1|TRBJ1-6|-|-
TGCGCCAGCAGCCAAGGTTCCCTCGACCATTCACCCCTCCACTTT
CASSQGSLDHSPLHF
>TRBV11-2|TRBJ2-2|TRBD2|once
TGTGCCAGCAGCTTAGATTGGGTTAGCGGGGGGGCTAACACCGGGGAGCTGTTTTTT
CASSLDWVSGGANTGELFF
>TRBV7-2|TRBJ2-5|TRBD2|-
TGTGCCAGCAGCTTAGCCGTTAGCGGGGGGGTAACGCCCCAGTACTTC
CASSLAVSGGVTPQYF
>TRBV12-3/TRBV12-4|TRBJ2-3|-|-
TGTGCCAGCAATTGGGGATCAACAGATACGCAGTATTTT
CASNWGSTDTQYF
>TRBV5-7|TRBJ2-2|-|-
TGTGCCTACCCCGCAGGGGTTTATGCCGGGGAGCTGTTTTTT
CAYPAGVYAGELFF
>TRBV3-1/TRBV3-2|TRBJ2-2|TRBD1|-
TGTGCCAGCAGCCCATACAGGGGGCTTAGGACCGGGGAGCTGTTTTTT
CASSPYRGLRTGELFF
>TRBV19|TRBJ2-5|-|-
TGTGCCAGTACCCCAAAGGGGGGGGAGACCCAGTACTTC
CASTPKGGETQYF
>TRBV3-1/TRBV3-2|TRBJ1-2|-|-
TGTGCCAGCAGCCAATCGGACAGTTATGGCTACACCTTC
CASSQSDSYGYTF
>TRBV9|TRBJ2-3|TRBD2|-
TGTGCCAGCAGCGTAGGGTGGACTAGCGGGAGGAACACAGATACGCAGTATTTT
CASSVGWTSGRNTDTQYF
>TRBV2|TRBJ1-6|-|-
TGTGCCAGCAGTTCACCCCTCCACTTT
CASSSPLHF
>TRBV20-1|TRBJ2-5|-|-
TGCAGGGCGATTGAGACCCAGTACTTC
CRAIETQYF
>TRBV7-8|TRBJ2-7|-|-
TGTGCCAGCAGCTTAGCGAGGGGAGCCTACGAGCAGTACTTC
CASSLARGAYEQYF
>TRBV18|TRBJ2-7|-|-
TGTGCCAGCTCACGGTCAGACGTCTACGAGCAGTACTTC
CASSRSDVYEQYF
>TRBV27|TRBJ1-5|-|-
TGTGCCAGCAGTCGGGGGGGAGGTGATCAGCCCCAGCATTTT
CASSRGGGDQPQHF
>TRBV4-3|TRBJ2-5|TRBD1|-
TGCGCCAGCAGCCAAGATAATGCAGGGGGTGAGACCCAGTACTTC
CASSQDNAGGETQYF
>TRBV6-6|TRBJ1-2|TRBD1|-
TGTGCCAGCAGCCCGGGACAGGGGGCAGACTACACCTTC
CASSPGQGADYTF
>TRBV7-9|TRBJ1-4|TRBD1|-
TGTGCCAGCAGCTCAGGACAGGGGGCGTATCCTGAAAAACTGTTTTTT
CASSSGQGAYPEKLFF
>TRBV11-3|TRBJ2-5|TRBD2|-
TGTGCCAGCAGCTTAGGTGCTAGCGGGGGGAGAGAGACCCAGTACTTC
CASSLGASGGRETQYF
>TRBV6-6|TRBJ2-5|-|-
TGTGCCAGCAAGAGAACCGAAGAGACCCAGTACTTC
CASKRTEETQYF
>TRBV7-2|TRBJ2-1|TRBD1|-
TGTGCCAGCAGACAATCGGGGACAGGGAACTACAATGAGCAGTTCTTC
CASRQSGTGNYNEQFF
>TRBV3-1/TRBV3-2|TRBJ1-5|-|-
TGTGCCAGCAGCCAAGATCACAGAAATCAGCCCCAGCATTTT
CASSQDHRNQPQHF
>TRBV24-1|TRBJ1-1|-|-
TGTGCCACCAGTGAGATCCAAGGGGCGGGGAACACTGAAGCTTTCTTT
CATSEIQGAGNTEAFF
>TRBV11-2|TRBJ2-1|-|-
TGTGCCAGCAGCCCAGGGACGAGGCCCCATGAGCAGTTCTTC
CASSPGTRPHEQFF
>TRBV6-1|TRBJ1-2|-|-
TGTGCCAGCAGCCTCAGGGAAGGGTACTATGGCTACACCTTC
CASSLREGYYGYTF
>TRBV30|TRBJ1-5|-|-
TGTGCCTGGAGTCTGTGGGCAGGGGGCAATCAGCCCCAGCATTTT
CAWSLWAGGNQPQHF
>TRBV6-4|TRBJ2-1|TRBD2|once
TGTGCCAGCAGTTCGGAGGGACTAGCGGGGTCTCTTTTCTTC
CASSSEGLAGSLFF
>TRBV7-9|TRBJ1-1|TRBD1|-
TGTGCCAGCAGTTGGACAGGGACCACTGAAGCTTTCTTT
CASSWTGTTEAFF
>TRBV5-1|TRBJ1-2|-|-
TGCGCCAGCAGCCCAACCGGGGCGCCCGACTATGGCTACACCTTC
CASSPTGAPDYGYTF
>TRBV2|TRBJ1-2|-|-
TGTGCCAGCAGCCGGCGCGTACGGGACTACACCTTC
CASSRRVRDYTF
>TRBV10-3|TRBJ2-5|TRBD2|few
TGTGCCATCAGTGAGTCACCTACTAGCGGTGGGGCGAAGACCCAGTACTTC
CAISESPTSGGAKTQYF
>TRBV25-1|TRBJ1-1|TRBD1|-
TGTGCCAGCAGGGGGGACAGCCGGGCTGAAGCTTTCTTT
CASRGDSRAEAFF
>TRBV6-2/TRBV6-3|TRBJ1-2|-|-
TGTGCCAGCAGTTTGGGCAACTATGGCTACACCTTC
CASSLGNYGYTF
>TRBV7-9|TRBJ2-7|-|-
TGTGCCAGCAGCTTAGCAGGCCCCTACGAGCAGTACTTC
CASSLAGPYEQYF
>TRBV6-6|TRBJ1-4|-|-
TGTGCCAGCTCGGACACCGCAACTAATGAAAAACTGTTTTTT
CASSDTATNEKLFF
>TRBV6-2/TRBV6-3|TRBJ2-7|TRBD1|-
TGTGCCAGCAGTTACGACGGGACAGGGAGAGTCTACGAGCAGTACTTC
CASSYDGTGRVYEQYF
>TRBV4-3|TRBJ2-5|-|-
TGCGCCAGCATAACCAGAGAAAGGGAAGGTCGACCCCCCCAAGAGACCCAGTACTTC
CASITREREGRPPQETQYF
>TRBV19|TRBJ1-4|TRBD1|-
TGTGCCAGTAGTCCCCGGGACAGGGGGCAGAATGAAAAACTGTTTTTT
CASSPRDRGQNEKLFF
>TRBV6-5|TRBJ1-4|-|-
TGTGCCAGCAGTCCCTTCCGTACAACTAATGAAAAACTGTTTTTT
CASSPFRTTNEKLFF
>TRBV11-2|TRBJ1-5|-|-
TGTGCCAGCAGCTTAGAACGGGACGGCGTCGGCAATCAGCCCCAGCATTTT
CASSLERDGVGNQPQHF